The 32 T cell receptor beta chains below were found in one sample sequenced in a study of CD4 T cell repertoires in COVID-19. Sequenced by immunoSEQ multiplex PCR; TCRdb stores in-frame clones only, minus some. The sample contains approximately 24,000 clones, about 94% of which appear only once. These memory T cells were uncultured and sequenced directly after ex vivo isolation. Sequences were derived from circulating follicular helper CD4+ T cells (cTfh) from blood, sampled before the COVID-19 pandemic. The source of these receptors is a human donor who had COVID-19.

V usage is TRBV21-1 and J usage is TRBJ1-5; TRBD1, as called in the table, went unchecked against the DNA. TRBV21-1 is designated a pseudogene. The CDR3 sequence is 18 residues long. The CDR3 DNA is TGTGCCAGCGGACGTGGACAGAGGGGAATCGGGAGCAATCAGCCCCAGCATTTT. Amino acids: CASGRGQRGIGSNQPQHF.

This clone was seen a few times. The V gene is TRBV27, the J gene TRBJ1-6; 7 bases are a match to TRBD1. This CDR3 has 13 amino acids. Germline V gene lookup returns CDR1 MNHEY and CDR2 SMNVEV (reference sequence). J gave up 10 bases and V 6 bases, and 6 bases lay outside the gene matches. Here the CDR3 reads CASRYRGPSPLHF. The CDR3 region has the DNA TGTGCCAGCAGGTACAGGGGCCCCTCACCCCTCCACTTT.

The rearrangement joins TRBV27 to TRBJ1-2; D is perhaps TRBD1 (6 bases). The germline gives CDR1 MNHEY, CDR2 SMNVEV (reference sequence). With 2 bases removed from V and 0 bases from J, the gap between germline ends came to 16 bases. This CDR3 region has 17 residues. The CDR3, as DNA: TGTGCCAGCAGTTTAAAGGGGGGGGCCTCTGCTAACTATGGCTACACCTTC. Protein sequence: CASSLKGGASANYGYTF.

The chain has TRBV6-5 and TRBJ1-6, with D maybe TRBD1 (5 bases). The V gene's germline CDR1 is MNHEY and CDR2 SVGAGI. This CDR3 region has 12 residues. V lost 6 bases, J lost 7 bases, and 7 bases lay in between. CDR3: CASSPGNSPLHF. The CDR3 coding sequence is TGTGCCAGCAGCCCAGGGAATTCACCCCTCCACTTT.

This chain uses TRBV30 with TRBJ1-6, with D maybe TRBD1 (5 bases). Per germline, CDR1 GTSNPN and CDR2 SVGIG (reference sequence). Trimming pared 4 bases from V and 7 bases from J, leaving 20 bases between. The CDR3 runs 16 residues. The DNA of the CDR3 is TGTGCCTGGAATGTGGACATCTGGGTTGGAAATTCACCCCTCCACTTT. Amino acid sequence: CAWNVDIWVGNSPLHF.

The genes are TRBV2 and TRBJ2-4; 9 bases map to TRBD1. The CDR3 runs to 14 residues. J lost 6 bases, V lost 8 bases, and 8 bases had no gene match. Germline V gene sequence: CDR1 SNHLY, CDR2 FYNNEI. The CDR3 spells CASGQQGASNIQYF. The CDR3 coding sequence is TGTGCCAGCGGCCAACAGGGGGCGTCAAACATTCAGTACTTC.

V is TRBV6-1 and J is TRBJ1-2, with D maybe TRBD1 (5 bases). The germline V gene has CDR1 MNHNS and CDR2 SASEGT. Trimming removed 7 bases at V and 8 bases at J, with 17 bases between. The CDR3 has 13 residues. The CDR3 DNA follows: TGTGCCAGCATCTCAGGGATTGCGGGAGGCTACACCTTC. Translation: CASISGIAGGYTF.

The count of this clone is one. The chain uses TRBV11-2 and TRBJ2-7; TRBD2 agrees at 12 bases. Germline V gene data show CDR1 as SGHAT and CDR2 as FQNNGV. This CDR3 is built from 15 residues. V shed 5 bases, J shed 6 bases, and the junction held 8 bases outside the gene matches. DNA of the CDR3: TGTGCCAGCAGCGAACAACTAGCGGGAGGTAGCGAGCAGTACTTC. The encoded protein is CASSEQLAGGSEQYF.

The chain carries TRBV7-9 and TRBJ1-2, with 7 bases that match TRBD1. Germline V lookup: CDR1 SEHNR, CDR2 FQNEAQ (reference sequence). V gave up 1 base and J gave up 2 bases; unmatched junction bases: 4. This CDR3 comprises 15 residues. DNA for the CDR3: TGTGCCAGCAGCTTAGGAGGGGGCTTAAACTATGGCTACACCTTC. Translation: CASSLGGGLNYGYTF.

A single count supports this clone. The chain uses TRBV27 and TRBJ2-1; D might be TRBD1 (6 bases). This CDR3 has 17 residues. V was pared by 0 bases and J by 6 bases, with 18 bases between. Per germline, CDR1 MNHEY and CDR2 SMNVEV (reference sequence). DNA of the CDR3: TGTGCCAGCAGTTTATCGGGGGCAAGGGCGCGGTCCAATGAGCAGTTCTTC. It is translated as CASSLSGARARSNEQFF.

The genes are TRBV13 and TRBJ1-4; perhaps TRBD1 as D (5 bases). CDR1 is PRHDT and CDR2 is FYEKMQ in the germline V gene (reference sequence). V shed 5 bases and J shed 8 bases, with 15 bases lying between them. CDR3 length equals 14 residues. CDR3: CASSVFGGGEKLFF. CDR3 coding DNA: TGTGCCAGCAGCGTTTTTGGGGGAGGCGAAAAACTGTTTTTT.

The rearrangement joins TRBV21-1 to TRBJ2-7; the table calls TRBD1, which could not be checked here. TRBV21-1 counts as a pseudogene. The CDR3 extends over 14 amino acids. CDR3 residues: CASSTTGRPYEQYF. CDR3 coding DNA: TGTGCCAGCAGCACCACAGGGAGACCCTACGAGCAGTACTTC.

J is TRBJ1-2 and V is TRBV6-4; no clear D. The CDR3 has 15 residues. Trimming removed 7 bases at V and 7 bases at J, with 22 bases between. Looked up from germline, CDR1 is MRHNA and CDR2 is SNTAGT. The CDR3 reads CASMNDTRLSGGYTF. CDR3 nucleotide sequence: TGTGCCAGCATGAATGATACGCGATTGAGTGGTGGCTACACCTTC.

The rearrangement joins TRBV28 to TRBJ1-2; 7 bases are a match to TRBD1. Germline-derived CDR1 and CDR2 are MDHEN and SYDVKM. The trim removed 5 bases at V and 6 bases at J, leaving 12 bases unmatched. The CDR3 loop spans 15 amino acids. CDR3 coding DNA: TGTGCCAGCAGTCGTCCCGACAGGGCGAGGAATGGCTACACCTTC. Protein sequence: CASSRPDRARNGYTF.

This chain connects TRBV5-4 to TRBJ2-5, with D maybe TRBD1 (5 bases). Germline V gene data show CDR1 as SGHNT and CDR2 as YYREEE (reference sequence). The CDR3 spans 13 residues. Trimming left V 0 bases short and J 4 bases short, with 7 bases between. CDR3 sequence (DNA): TGTGCCAGCAGCTTGGCTCAGGGAGAGACCCAGTACTTC. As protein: CASSLAQGETQYF.

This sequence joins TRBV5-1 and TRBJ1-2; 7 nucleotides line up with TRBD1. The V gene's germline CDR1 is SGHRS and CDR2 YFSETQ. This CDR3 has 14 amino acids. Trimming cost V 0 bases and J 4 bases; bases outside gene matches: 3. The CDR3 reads CASSLDRGGYGYTF. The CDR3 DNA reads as TGCGCCAGCAGCTTGGACAGGGGTGGCTATGGCTACACCTTC.

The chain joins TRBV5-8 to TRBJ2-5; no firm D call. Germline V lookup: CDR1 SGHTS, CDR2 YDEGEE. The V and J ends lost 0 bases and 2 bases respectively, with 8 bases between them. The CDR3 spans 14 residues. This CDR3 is CASSLAQVQETQYF. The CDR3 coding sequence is TGTGCCAGCAGCTTGGCTCAGGTACAAGAGACCCAGTACTTC.

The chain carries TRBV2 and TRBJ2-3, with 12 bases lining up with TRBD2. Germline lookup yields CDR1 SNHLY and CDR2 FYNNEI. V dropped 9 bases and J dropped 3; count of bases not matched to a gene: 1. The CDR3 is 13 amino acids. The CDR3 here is CARTSGGTDTQYF. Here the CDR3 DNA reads TGTGCCAGAACTAGCGGGGGGACAGATACGCAGTATTTT.

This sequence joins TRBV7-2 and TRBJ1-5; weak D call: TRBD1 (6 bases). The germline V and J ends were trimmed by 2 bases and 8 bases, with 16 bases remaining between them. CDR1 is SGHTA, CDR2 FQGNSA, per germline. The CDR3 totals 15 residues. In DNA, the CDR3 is TGTGCCAGCAGCTTACGGTCCAGGGGAAATGAGCCCCAGCATTTT. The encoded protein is CASSLRSRGNEPQHF. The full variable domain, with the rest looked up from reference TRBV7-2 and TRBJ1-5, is GAGVSQSPSNKVTEKGKDVELRCDPISGHTALYWYRQSLGQGLEFLIYFQGNSAPDKSGLPSDRFSAERTGGSVSTLTIQRTQQEDSAVYLCASSLRSRGNEPQHFGDGTRLSIL.

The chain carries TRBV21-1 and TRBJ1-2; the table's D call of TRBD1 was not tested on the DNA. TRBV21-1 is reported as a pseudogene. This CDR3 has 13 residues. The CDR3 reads CASSKGRPMGYTF. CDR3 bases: TGTGCCAGCAGCAAGGGCAGACCTATGGGCTACACCTTC.

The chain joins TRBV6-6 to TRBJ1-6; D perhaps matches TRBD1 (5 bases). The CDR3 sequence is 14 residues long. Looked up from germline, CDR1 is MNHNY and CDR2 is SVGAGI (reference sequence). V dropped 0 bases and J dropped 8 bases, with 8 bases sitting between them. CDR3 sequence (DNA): TGTGCCAGCAGTTACTCAGGGGAGGATTCACCCCTCCACTTT. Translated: CASSYSGEDSPLHF.

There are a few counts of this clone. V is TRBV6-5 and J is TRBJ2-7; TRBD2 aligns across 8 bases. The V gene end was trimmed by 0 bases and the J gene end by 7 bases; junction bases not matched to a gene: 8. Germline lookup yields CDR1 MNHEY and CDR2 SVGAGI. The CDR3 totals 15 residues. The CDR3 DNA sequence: TGTGCCAGCAGTTACTCCGGGAGGGCCGAGGGGGAGCAGTACTTC. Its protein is CASSYSGRAEGEQYF.

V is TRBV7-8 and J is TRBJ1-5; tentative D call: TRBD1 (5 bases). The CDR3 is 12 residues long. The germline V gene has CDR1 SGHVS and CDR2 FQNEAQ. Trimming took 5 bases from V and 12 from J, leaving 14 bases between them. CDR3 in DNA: TGTGCCAGCAGCCCTGGGGGGTTCCACCAGCATTTT. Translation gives CASSPGGFHQHF.

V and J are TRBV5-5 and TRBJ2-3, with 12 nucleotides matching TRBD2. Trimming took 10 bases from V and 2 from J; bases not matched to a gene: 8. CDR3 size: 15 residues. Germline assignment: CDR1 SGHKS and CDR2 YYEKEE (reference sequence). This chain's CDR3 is CASRTSGAFTDTQYF. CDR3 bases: TGTGCCTCCCGGACTAGCGGGGCTTTCACAGATACGCAGTATTTT.

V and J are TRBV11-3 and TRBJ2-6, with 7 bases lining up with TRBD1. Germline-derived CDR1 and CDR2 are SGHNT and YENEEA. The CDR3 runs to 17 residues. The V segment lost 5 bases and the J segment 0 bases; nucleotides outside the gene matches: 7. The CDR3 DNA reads TGTGCCAGCAGCCGGGACAGCACACTCTCTGGGGCCAACGTCCTGACTTTC. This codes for CASSRDSTLSGANVLTF.

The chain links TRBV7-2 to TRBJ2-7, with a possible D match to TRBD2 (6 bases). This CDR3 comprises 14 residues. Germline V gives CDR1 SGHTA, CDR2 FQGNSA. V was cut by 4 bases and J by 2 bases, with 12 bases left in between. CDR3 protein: CASSSGLHTYEQYF. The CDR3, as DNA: TGTGCCAGCAGCTCCGGACTACATACCTACGAGCAGTACTTC.

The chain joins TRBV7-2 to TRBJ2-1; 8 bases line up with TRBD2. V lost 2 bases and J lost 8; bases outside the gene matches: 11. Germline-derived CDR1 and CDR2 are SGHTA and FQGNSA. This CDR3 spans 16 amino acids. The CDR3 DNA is TGTGCCAGCAGCTTATGGTTCGGGAGGGCCGGGGATGAGCAGTTCTTC. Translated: CASSLWFGRAGDEQFF.

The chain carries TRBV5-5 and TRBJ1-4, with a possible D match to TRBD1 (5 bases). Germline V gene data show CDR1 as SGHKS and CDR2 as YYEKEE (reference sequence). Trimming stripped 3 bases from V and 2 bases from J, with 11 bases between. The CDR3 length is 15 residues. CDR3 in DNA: TGTGCCAGCAGCTCTCAGGGTACCACTAATGAAAAACTGTTTTTT. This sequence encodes CASSSQGTTNEKLFF.

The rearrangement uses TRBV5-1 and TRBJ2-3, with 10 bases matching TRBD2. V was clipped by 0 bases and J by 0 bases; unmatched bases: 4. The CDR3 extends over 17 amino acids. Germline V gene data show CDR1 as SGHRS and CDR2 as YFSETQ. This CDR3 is CASSLEASGGSTDTQYF. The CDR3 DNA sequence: TGCGCCAGCAGCTTGGAGGCTAGCGGGGGTAGCACAGATACGCAGTATTTT.

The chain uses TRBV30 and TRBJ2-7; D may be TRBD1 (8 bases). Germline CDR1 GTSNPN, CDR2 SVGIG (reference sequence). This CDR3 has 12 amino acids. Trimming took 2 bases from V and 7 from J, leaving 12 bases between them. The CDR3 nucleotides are TGTGCCTGGAGTTTACAGGGGGGGGAGCAGTACTTC. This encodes CAWSLQGGEQYF.

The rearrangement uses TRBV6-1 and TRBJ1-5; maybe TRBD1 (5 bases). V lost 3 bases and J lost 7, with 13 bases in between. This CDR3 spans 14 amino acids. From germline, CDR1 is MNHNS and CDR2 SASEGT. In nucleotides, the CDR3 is TGTGCCAGCAGTGACAGGTCGGGGGTGCAGCCCCAGCATTTT. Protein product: CASSDRSGVQPQHF.

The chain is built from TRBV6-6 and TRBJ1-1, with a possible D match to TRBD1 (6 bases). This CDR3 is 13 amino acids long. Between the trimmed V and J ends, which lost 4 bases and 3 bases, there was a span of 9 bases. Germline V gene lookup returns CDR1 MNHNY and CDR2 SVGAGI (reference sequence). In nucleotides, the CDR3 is TGTGCCAGCAGTTCACAGGGTTACACTGAAGCTTTCTTT. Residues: CASSSQGYTEAFF.